The 21 T cell receptor beta chains given below trace back to one sample, sequenced in a study of Graves' ophthalmopathy and Graves' hyperthyroidism. Researchers took RNA transcripts and amplified TCR beta CDR3 regions from them. A first-round RT-PCR used HTBI primers, followed by a second-round multiplex PCR. TCRdb re-analysed the multiplex PCR reads in MiXCR, keeping a single row per CDR3 protein. Of around 1,200,000 distinct CDR3 sequences in the sample, roughly 35% are singletons; the top ten hold around 10%. The sequenced sample consisted of peripheral blood or thyroid tissue (not recorded which). The receptors originated from an adult man with Graves' hyperthyroidism.

This clonotype has just a few counts. The chain joins TRBV12-3 or TRBV12-4 to TRBJ2-6; D unclear. This CDR3 spans 16 amino acids. The V end was cut by 2 bases, the J end by 4 bases, with 12 bases between. The CDR3, as DNA: TGTGCCAGCAGTTTATCCCTCCCGTGGGGGGCCAACGTCCTGACTTTC. Residues: CASSLSLPWGANVLTF.

This clonotype was observed a few times. The chain links TRBV3-1 to TRBJ2-7; the D gene is possibly TRBD2 (5 bases). Per the germline V gene, CDR1 is LGHDT and CDR2 is YNNKEL (reference sequence). Between the trimmed V and J ends, which lost 5 bases and 2 bases, there was a span of 10 bases. The CDR3 length is 13 residues. CDR3 nucleotides: TGTGCCAGCAGCATCCGGGGAGCCTACGAGCAGTACTTC. Its protein is CASSIRGAYEQYF.

Many counts were recorded for this clonotype. The rearrangement links TRBV7-2 to TRBJ1-6; D gene unclear. The germline gives CDR1 SGHTA, CDR2 FQGNSA. The V gene lost 1 base and the J gene lost 10 bases, with 11 bases spanning the gap. CDR3 length: 14 amino acids. The CDR3 reads CASSLVPQTSPLHF. The DNA of the CDR3 is TGTGCCAGCAGCTTAGTTCCCCAAACATCACCCCTCCACTTT.

This chain links TRBV29-1 with TRBJ2-2, with 8 bases identical to TRBD2. Germline lookup yields CDR1 SQVTM and CDR2 ANQGSEA. This CDR3 has 17 residues. The V and J ends lost 1 base and 0 bases, in that order; junction bases with no gene match: 7. DNA of the CDR3: TGCAGCGTTGAAGCGCCGGGGGGGCAATCGAACACCGGGGAGCTGTTTTTT. This translates into CSVEAPGGQSNTGELFF.

CDR3 loop: CASSLAQSGGDRGYEQYF. CDR3 DNA: TGTGCCAGCAGCTTAGCTCAAAGCGGGGGGGACAGGGGTTACGAGCAGTACTTC. The chain recombines TRBV7-2 with TRBJ2-7; D might be TRBD1 or TRBD2, each matching 10 bases. This CDR3 has 18 residues. The V gene's germline CDR1 is SGHTA and CDR2 FQGNSA. Trimming cost V 0 bases and J 4 bases, with 22 bases left between them.

A word on this clonotype: A read error is likely, as this CDR3 ends without the conserved phenylalanine or tryptophan. It is unclear where the CDR3 begins or ends on the DNA, so no DNA is shown, and the CDR3 is as TCRdb lists it. CDR3 amino acids: CASRDRANYGYRT. This rearrangement joins TRBV2 to TRBJ1-2. CDR1 and CDR2 from the germline V gene are SNHLY and FYNNEI. Both ends counted, the CDR3 spans 13 residues.

The table lists this clonotype with a few counts. This chain uses TRBV19 with TRBJ1-6, with D perhaps TRBD1 (5 bases). The germline V and J ends were trimmed by 9 bases and 4 bases, with 19 bases remaining between them. The CDR3 covers 16 residues. The germline V gene encodes CDR1 LNHDA and CDR2 SQIVND (reference sequence). The CDR3: CASQSTSTAYNSPLHF. DNA of the CDR3: TGTGCCAGCCAGAGTACCTCGACAGCTTATAATTCACCCCTCCACTTT.

Remarks on this clonotype: Mismatch with germline at one junction end may stem from a read error. This chain uses TRBV25-1 with TRBJ1-6, with D tentatively TRBD1 (5 bases). Germline CDR1 reads MGHDK; CDR2 reads SYGVNS. CDR3 length: 14 amino acids. CDR3 DNA sequence: TGTGCTAGCACTCTGGGGGTGTATAATTCACCCCTCCACTTT. This translates into CASTLGVYNSPLHF.

This clonotype was seen many times. The rearrangement uses TRBV2 and TRBJ1-1, with 8 positions matching TRBD1. V dropped 3 bases and J dropped 1; count of bases not matched to a gene: 10. The CDR3 spans 17 residues. Germline V lookup: CDR1 SNHLY, CDR2 FYNNEI. The CDR3 region has the DNA TGTGCCAGCAGTGATCTTGGACAGGGTTCTGGGAACACTGAAGCTTTCTTT. Translating it yields CASSDLGQGSGNTEAFF. The variable domain in full, completed from reference TRBV2 and TRBJ1-1, reads EPEVTQTPSHQVTQMGQEVILRCVPISNHLYFYWYRQILGQKVEFLVSFYNNEISEKSEIFDDQFSVERPDGSNFTLKIRSTKLEDSAMYFCASSDLGQGSGNTEAFFGQGTRLTVV.

The CDR3 DNA is TGTGCCAGCAGCTTAAAACAAAGGACCGGGGAGCTGTTTTTT. This sequence encodes CASSLKQRTGELFF. V gene TRBV7-2 combines with J gene TRBJ2-2, with no clear D. V lost 2 bases and J 5 bases, leaving 9 bases between the germline ends. The CDR3 extends over 14 amino acids. From germline, CDR1 is SGHTA and CDR2 FQGNSA.

This clonotype was detected only a few times. The rearrangement uses TRBV6-2 or TRBV6-3 and TRBJ2-5; a weak D match, TRBD2 (5 bases). V lost 2 bases, J lost 5 bases, and 12 bases lay in between. The CDR3 has 14 residues. Germline V CDR1 and CDR2: MNHEY, SVGEGT. As DNA, the CDR3 is TGTGCCAGCAGTTACACCACTAGGCGGGAGACCCAGTACTTC. Amino acid sequence: CASSYTTRRETQYF.

This clonotype has at least ten counts. CDR3 sequence reads: CASSVAGASQETQYF. The CDR3 DNA sequence: TGTGCCAGCAGCGTAGCCGGGGCTTCGCAAGAGACCCAGTACTTC. The V gene is TRBV9, the J gene TRBJ2-5; TRBD1 or TRBD2 may be the D gene (5 bases each). Trimming cost V 0 bases and J 2 bases, with 11 bases left between them. Germline CDR1 is SGDLS and CDR2 is YYNGEE. This CDR3 contains 15 residues.

V usage is TRBV29-1 and J usage is TRBJ1-1; D may be TRBD1 (5 bases). CDR1 is SQVTM and CDR2 is ANQGSEA in the germline V gene. The CDR3 contains 14 residues. V was pared by 2 bases and J by 2 bases, with 12 bases between. DNA for the CDR3: TGCAGCGTTGAAACCGCGGGGGGAAACACTGAAGCTTTCTTT. This encodes CSVETAGGNTEAFF.

This clonotype was counted at least ten times. The V and J genes are TRBV29-1 and TRBJ1-5; 11 bases align to TRBD1. V gave up 7 bases and J gave up 0 bases; unmatched junction bases: 8. This CDR3 is built from 16 residues. In germline, CDR1 is SQVTM, CDR2 ANQGSEA. CDR3 sequence reads: CSATGTGGDSNQPQHF. The CDR3 DNA is TGCAGCGCAACCGGGACAGGGGGTGATAGCAATCAGCCCCAGCATTTT.

The V and J genes are TRBV7-2 and TRBJ1-1; D call uncertain. CDR3 length: 13 amino acids. V shed 8 bases and J shed 0 bases, with 10 bases lying between them. Germline V lookup: CDR1 SGHTA, CDR2 FQGNSA. The CDR3 coding sequence is TGTGCCAGCGGCACCAGAATGAACACTGAAGCTTTCTTT. It translates to CASGTRMNTEAFF.

The chain has TRBV29-1 and TRBJ1-5, with 12 bases identical to TRBD1. Germline V gene data show CDR1 as SQVTM and CDR2 as ANQGSEA. There are 17 residues in the CDR3. The ends lost 1 base at V and 4 bases at J; junction bases unmatched: 8. The CDR3 here is CSVEVAGTGGINQPQHF. CDR3 bases: TGCAGCGTTGAAGTTGCCGGGACAGGGGGCATTAATCAGCCCCAGCATTTT.

This chain uses TRBV10-3 with TRBJ1-2, with D possibly matching TRBD1 (5 bases). Trimming left V 5 bases short and J 4 bases short, with 11 bases between. The CDR3 length is 13 residues. Germline V lookup: CDR1 ENHRY, CDR2 SYGVKD. The CDR3 is CAISTWGSYGYTF. The CDR3, as DNA: TGTGCCATCAGTACCTGGGGCAGCTATGGCTACACCTTC.

This clonotype was detected many times. V and J are TRBV7-9 and TRBJ2-7; perhaps TRBD1 as D (6 bases). Germline CDR1 SEHNR, CDR2 FQNEAQ (reference sequence). V was shortened by 3 bases and J by 4 bases, with 19 bases between the two germline ends. CDR3 size: 16 residues. DNA for the CDR3: TGTGCCAGCAGCTTGGGGGCAGGGATAGGGTCTTACGAGCAGTACTTC. This codes for CASSLGAGIGSYEQYF.

The chain links TRBV29-1 to TRBJ2-3; 9 nucleotides match TRBD1. The CDR3 totals 13 residues. Germline loops: CDR1 SQVTM, CDR2 ANQGSEA. J lost 6 bases, V lost 6 bases, and 7 bases had no gene match. CDR3 sequence reads: CSVPGTGSDTQYF. The CDR3 DNA sequence: TGCAGCGTACCCGGGACAGGGTCCGATACGCAGTATTTT.

The table lists this clonotype with many counts. At one of its ends the junction is not consistent with the germline gene, which may arise from a read error. This chain connects TRBV12-3 or TRBV12-4 to TRBJ2-5; no clear D. The CDR3 is 11 residues long. For the CDR3, the DNA is TGTGCCAGCAGTTTAGGTCCGACCCACTACTTC. It codes for CASSLGPTHYF.

This clonotype was found many times. The chain couples TRBV10-3 to TRBJ2-5; 9 bases fit TRBD1. The CDR3 is 16 amino acids. Germline CDR1 ENHRY, CDR2 SYGVKD. With V trimmed by 3 bases and J by 6 bases, 11 bases remained unmatched. CDR3 coding DNA: TGTGCCATCAGTGATGACCGGGACAGGGTTAAAAAGACCCAGTACTTC. As protein: CAISDDRDRVKKTQYF.